A single sample gave rise to the 28 T cell receptor beta chains below, sequenced in a study of Ad26.COV2.S vaccination and SARS-CoV-2 variants. The repertoire was sequenced with immunoSEQ multiplex PCR; TCRdb's copy has only in-frame clones and lacks some. The sample holds roughly 300,000 clones, 86% seen once. Stated treatment: about 20 received Ad26.COV2.S at low or high dose, single or two shots; 5 received placebo; per-sample allocation not given. Specimen acquisition occurred on day 63 following the initial vaccine or placebo injection. The sample consisted of peripheral blood, taken in a trial of Ad26.COV2.S vaccine versus placebo. These receptor sequences come from a person between 18 and 59 years old who received the Ad26.COV2.S COVID-19 vaccine or a placebo.

This chain's CDR3 is CSASAGTVNTEAFF. The DNA of the CDR3 is TGCAGTGCTAGTGCCGGTACGGTGAACACTGAAGCTTTCTTT. The chain couples TRBV20-1 to TRBJ1-1; D remains ambiguous. V lost 3 bases to trimming and J lost 0 bases, with 11 bases between them. The germline V gene encodes CDR1 DFQATT and CDR2 SNEGSKA (reference sequence). The CDR3 extends over 14 amino acids.

The chain joins TRBV7-8 to TRBJ2-7, with D perhaps matching TRBD1 (6 bases). Germline CDR1 is SGHVS and CDR2 is FQNEAQ. Trimming removed 5 bases at V and 6 bases at J, with 14 bases between. CDR3 length: 13 amino acids. The CDR3 protein is CASSLHRDAEQYF. The CDR3, as DNA: TGTGCCAGCAGCCTCCACAGGGACGCCGAGCAGTACTTC.

This clone came up once. V usage is TRBV10-3 and J usage is TRBJ2-7; D remains ambiguous. This CDR3 has 13 residues. CDR1 is ENHRY and CDR2 is SYGVKD in the germline V gene. V lost 6 bases and J 7 bases, leaving 16 bases between the germline ends. The CDR3 bases are TGTGCCATCAGGGGGATGCCCGATGAGGAGCAGTACTTC. It translates to CAIRGMPDEEQYF.

The V and J genes are TRBV18 and TRBJ1-6; no clear D. This CDR3 is built from 14 residues. The germline CDR1 and CDR2 sequences are KGHSH and LQKENI. V lost 6 bases and J 5 bases, leaving 11 bases between the germline ends. CDR3 region: CASSTSQNNSPLHF. The CDR3, as DNA: TGTGCCAGCTCTACCAGTCAAAATAATTCACCCCTCCACTTT.

This clone was detected a few times. The chain has TRBV24-1 and TRBJ2-1; D remains unclear. The CDR3 length is 15 residues. CDR1 and CDR2 from the germline V gene are KGHDR and SFDVKD. Deletions cut 4 bases from V and 0 bases from J, with 9 bases between. The CDR3 bases are TGTGCCACCAGTGACGACAAGAGCTCCTACAATGAGCAGTTCTTC. Translation gives CATSDDKSSYNEQFF.

This chain connects TRBV7-2 to TRBJ2-1; D is undetermined. Trimming left V 5 bases short and J 0 bases short, with 2 bases between. The CDR3 has 12 residues. Germline CDR1 reads SGHTA; CDR2 reads FQGNSA. The CDR3 bases are TGTGCCAGCAGCAACTCCTACAATGAGCAGTTCTTC. Encoded protein: CASSNSYNEQFF.

The chain is built from TRBV6-2 or TRBV6-3 and TRBJ1-1, with D uncertain. The germline gives CDR1 MNHEY, CDR2 SVGEGT. There are 14 residues in the CDR3. Trimming took 6 bases from V and 6 from J, leaving 17 bases between them. The CDR3 is CASSPRPIGPEAFF. Written as DNA, the CDR3 is TGTGCCAGCAGCCCCCGCCCCATCGGACCTGAAGCTTTCTTT.

The V gene is TRBV5-1, the J gene TRBJ1-5; tentatively, D is TRBD1 (5 bases). V shed 0 bases and J shed 7 bases, with 14 bases lying between them. CDR3 length equals 15 residues. Looked up from germline, CDR1 is SGHRS and CDR2 is YFSETQ. CDR3 loop: CASSLVGALGQPQHF. The CDR3 coding sequence is TGCGCCAGCAGCTTGGTAGGGGCCCTTGGGCAGCCCCAGCATTTT.

The V and J genes are TRBV28 and TRBJ2-2; maybe TRBD2 (5 bases). CDR1 is MDHEN, CDR2 SYDVKM, per germline. Trimming removed 5 bases from V and 6 bases from J, with 10 bases in between. The length of the CDR3 is 13 residues. The DNA of the CDR3 is TGTGCCAGCAGTGTGGACTTCCCCGGGGAGCTGTTTTTT. It is translated as CASSVDFPGELFF.

The chain has TRBV7-9 and TRBJ1-1, with D possibly being TRBD1 (5 bases). Trimming pared 6 bases from V and 3 bases from J, leaving 11 bases between. This CDR3 spans 13 amino acids. The germline V gene has CDR1 SEHNR and CDR2 FQNEAQ (reference sequence). The CDR3 DNA sequence: TGTGCCAGCAGTGCACGGGGCTACACTGAAGCTTTCTTT. It translates to CASSARGYTEAFF.

The rearrangement links TRBV19 to TRBJ2-7; D not certain. Germline V lookup: CDR1 LNHDA, CDR2 SQIVND (reference sequence). Trimming cost V 5 bases and J 0 bases, with 14 bases left between them. The CDR3 loop spans 15 amino acids. The CDR3 sequence: CASSPHGMGSYEQYF. Written as DNA, the CDR3 is TGTGCCAGTAGTCCCCATGGAATGGGCTCCTACGAGCAGTACTTC.

The chain recombines TRBV5-6 with TRBJ2-7; 7 nucleotides match TRBD1. The V gene's germline CDR1 is SGHDT and CDR2 YYEEEE. V lost 0 bases to trimming and J lost 3 bases; unmatched junction nucleotides: 6. The CDR3 sequence is 15 residues long. CDR3 region: CASSLVGTDNYEQYF. CDR3 DNA sequence: TGTGCCAGCAGCTTGGTGGGGACAGATAACTACGAGCAGTACTTC.

A word on this clone: The junction departs from the called germline gene at one end, perhaps through a read error. The V and J genes are TRBV19 and TRBJ1-2; maybe TRBD1 (5 bases). Germline-derived CDR1 and CDR2 are LNHDA and SQIVND (reference sequence). The CDR3 length is 13 residues. CDR3 loop: CASSVDGKGPGTF. The CDR3, as DNA: TGTGCCAGTAGTGTAGACGGGAAAGGACCAGGGACCTTC.

V usage is TRBV19 and J usage is TRBJ2-5, with D perhaps matching TRBD1 (5 bases). The CDR3 spans 16 residues. Trimming cost V 3 bases and J 4 bases, with 18 bases left between them. Germline CDR1 reads LNHDA; CDR2 reads SQIVND (reference sequence). The CDR3 protein is CASSIHQTARRETQYF. The DNA of the CDR3 is TGTGCCAGTAGTATCCACCAGACAGCCAGGAGAGAGACCCAGTACTTC. The full variable domain, its missing parts supplied by reference TRBV19 and TRBJ2-5, is DGGITQSPKYLFRKEGQNVTLSCEQNLNHDAMYWYRQDPGQGLRLIYYSQIVNDFQKGDIAEGYSVSREKKESFPLTVTSAQKNPTAFYLCASSIHQTARRETQYFGPGTRLLVL.

The chain couples TRBV11-2 to TRBJ2-1, with D perhaps assigned TRBD1 or TRBD2 (5 bases each). CDR1 and CDR2 from the germline V gene are SGHAT and FQNNGV. The germline V and J ends were trimmed by 0 bases and 15 bases, with 12 bases remaining between them. The CDR3 extends over 12 amino acids. CDR3 in amino acids: CASSLDNRGGFF. The CDR3 region has the DNA TGTGCCAGCAGCTTAGATAACCGGGGCGGGTTCTTC.

This chain uses TRBV6-5 with TRBJ1-4; 10 bases match TRBD1. CDR3 length equals 14 residues. Germline CDR1 is MNHEY and CDR2 is SVGAGI. V lost 5 bases and J lost 8; bases outside the gene matches: 5. The chain's CDR3 is CASSPRTGGEKLFF. DNA of the CDR3: TGTGCCAGCAGTCCGAGGACAGGGGGGGAAAAACTGTTTTTT.

The chain is built from TRBV28 and TRBJ1-1, with 7 bases matching TRBD1. Germline CDR1 MDHEN, CDR2 SYDVKM. The CDR3 runs to 16 residues. Trimming at V came to 2 bases and at J to 1 base, leaving 7 bases not matched to a gene. CDR3 in amino acids: CASSLEQGEGNTEAFF. The CDR3 nucleotides are TGTGCCAGCAGTTTAGAGCAGGGGGAAGGGAACACTGAAGCTTTCTTT.

The chain employs TRBV11-2 and TRBJ1-1, with D tentatively TRBD1 (5 bases). CDR1 SGHAT and CDR2 FQNNGV come from the germline V gene. V dropped 2 bases and J dropped 1 base, with 17 bases sitting between them. There are 17 residues in the CDR3. CDR3 protein: CASSLKGAGSWNTEAFF. Here the CDR3 DNA reads TGTGCCAGCAGCTTAAAAGGGGCCGGGTCGTGGAACACTGAAGCTTTCTTT. The full variable domain, rest sourced from reference TRBV11-2 and TRBJ1-1, is EAGVAQSPRYKIIEKRQSVAFWCNPISGHATLYWYQQILGQGPKLLIQFQNNGVVDDSQLPKDRFSAERLKGVDSTLKIQPAKLEDSAVYLCASSLKGAGSWNTEAFFGQGTRLTVV.

The chain carries TRBV5-4 and TRBJ2-3, with D unresolved. V gave up 0 bases and J gave up 2 bases, with 10 bases separating them. Germline CDR1 reads SGHNT; CDR2 reads YYREEE (reference sequence). The CDR3 is made up of 15 amino acids. CDR3 nucleotides: TGTGCCAGCAGCTTGGTTGGTTCACTCACAGATACGCAGTATTTT. Residues: CASSLVGSLTDTQYF. The full variable domain, with the rest looked up from reference TRBV5-4 and TRBJ2-3, is ETGVTQSPTHLIKTRGQQVTLRCSSQSGHNTVSWYQQALGQGPQFIFQYYREEENGRGNFPPRFSGLQFPNYSSELNVNALELDDSALYLCASSLVGSLTDTQYFGPGTRLTVL.

The chain carries TRBV4-3 and TRBJ2-1; D unclear. Looked up from germline, CDR1 is LGHNA and CDR2 is YSLEER. The CDR3 has 13 amino acids. Trimming took off 3 bases at V and 5 bases at J, with 8 bases between the two ends. The DNA of the CDR3 is TGCGCCAGCAGCCATAACGATCACAATGAGCAGTTCTTC. Protein sequence: CASSHNDHNEQFF.

V and J are TRBV11-2 and TRBJ1-4; the D is unclear. Germline values: CDR1 SGHAT, CDR2 FQNNGV. V was clipped by 7 bases and J by 8 bases, with 17 bases between them. The CDR3 has 14 amino acids. The CDR3 protein is CASTNPPGVEKLFF. Written as DNA, the CDR3 is TGTGCCAGCACTAATCCCCCCGGGGTAGAAAAACTGTTTTTT.

The chain links TRBV7-2 to TRBJ2-7, with D unclear. V lost 2 bases to trimming and J lost 6 bases, with 11 bases between them. CDR3 size: 13 residues. Germline CDR1 reads SGHTA; CDR2 reads FQGNSA. CDR3 in amino acids: CASSLLAESEQYF. The CDR3 nucleotides are TGTGCCAGCAGCTTATTGGCAGAATCCGAGCAGTACTTC. Combining the CDR3 with reference TRBV7-2 and TRBJ2-7 gives the whole variable domain GAGVSQSPSNKVTEKGKDVELRCDPISGHTALYWYRQSLGQGLEFLIYFQGNSAPDKSGLPSDRFSAERTGGSVSTLTIQRTQQEDSAVYLCASSLLAESEQYFGPGTRLTVT.

The rearrangement uses TRBV11-3 and TRBJ2-1; possibly TRBD1 for D (6 bases). Germline CDR1 SGHNT, CDR2 YENEEA. V was trimmed by 5 bases and J by 1 base, leaving 9 bases between them. The CDR3 loop spans 14 amino acids. The CDR3 protein is CASSDGQSYNEQFF. For the CDR3, the DNA is TGTGCCAGCAGCGACGGACAGTCCTACAATGAGCAGTTCTTC.

The J gene is TRBJ2-2, the V gene TRBV27; TRBD2 aligns across 9 bases. The CDR3 is 16 amino acids. Germline CDR1 MNHEY, CDR2 SMNVEV (reference sequence). V gave up 5 bases and J gave up 6 bases; unmatched junction bases: 10. CDR3 coding DNA: TGTGCCAGCAGTCCTGATAGCGGGAGTCCCCCCGGGGAGCTGTTTTTT. Amino acids: CASSPDSGSPPGELFF.

The V and J genes are TRBV5-6 and TRBJ1-1, with 8 bases lining up with TRBD1. This CDR3 region has 15 residues. Trimming at V came to 2 bases and at J to 5 bases, leaving 8 bases not matched to a gene. The germline CDR1 and CDR2 sequences are SGHDT and YYEEEE. Written as DNA, the CDR3 is TGTGCCAGCAGCTTCGCGGACAGGGCGAGTACTGAAGCTTTCTTT. Protein product: CASSFADRASTEAFF.

The chain combines TRBV5-5 with TRBJ1-3, with 7 bases lining up with TRBD1. Trimming cost V 4 bases and J 6 bases; bases outside gene matches: 7. In germline, CDR1 is SGHKS, CDR2 YYEKEE (reference sequence). The CDR3 runs 14 residues. The CDR3, as DNA: TGTGCCAGCAGCGTTCCCGGGACAGCAAACACCATATATTTT. This gives the protein CASSVPGTANTIYF.

The chain employs TRBV28 and TRBJ2-3; the match to TRBD2 covers 8 bases. V dropped 7 bases and J dropped 2; count of bases not matched to a gene: 5. There are 14 residues in the CDR3. Looked up from germline, CDR1 is MDHEN and CDR2 is SYDVKM. CDR3 loop: CASTSGSITDTQYF. CDR3 DNA sequence: TGTGCCAGCACTAGCGGGTCGATCACAGATACGCAGTATTTT.

The gene calls are TRBV3-1 (or the pseudogene TRBV3-2) and TRBJ2-2; no firm D call. Germline V gene sequence: CDR1 LGHDT, CDR2 YNNKEL (reference sequence). This CDR3 comprises 13 residues. V shed 2 bases and J shed 7 bases, with 8 bases lying between them. Written as DNA, the CDR3 is TGTGCCAGCAGCCAAATGTCGGGCGGGGAGCTGTTTTTT. Encoded protein: CASSQMSGGELFF.